This T cell receptor (beta chain) was recovered during a study of T cells after yellow fever vaccination (dated by TCRdb to 2018 to 2020). Broadly, across the study: The SMART-Seq v4 Ultra Low Input RNA kit was used to prepare libraries from fractions with low cell numbers. To follow T-cell clones before and after primary and booster YFV17D yellow fever vaccination, bulk TCR alpha and beta repertoires were sequenced over time. Blood was drawn at multiple timepoints before and after primary and secondary immunization, with bulk PBMC replicates and cell subsets isolated. Two healthy male donors made up the cohort, one aged 18 to 29 years and the other aged 30 to 39 years. Paper-wide results and their limitations: Because only a couple of donors were included in the study, the extent to which the findings can be generalized is limited. After the booster, most of the clones that had expanded following primary vaccination were detected again (almost 98% of CD4 and 88% of CD8), which suggests that memory was broadly maintained. Compared with the primary T-cell response, the secondary T-cell response was faster but weaker, reaching its peak on day 5 rather than on day 15. A small fraction of clonotypes appeared in both the CD4 and CD8 compartments, likely as a result of convergent recombination. Computational filtering was required because FACS-sorted repertoires could contain abundant contaminating clonotypes from the bulk population.

Reads for this sample came from an Illumina NovaSeq 6000. TCR cDNA was made using 5'RACE template switching, a step that added a universal primer site and unique molecular identifiers. cDNA synthesis was primed from both the TCR alpha and TCR beta constant segments. Libraries were amplified in two PCR steps, with sample barcodes and sequencing adapters added in the second step. Sequencing of libraries was done on Illumina HiSeq 2500 (2x100 bp) or NovaSeq (2x150 bp). The authors' pipeline ran thus. MIGEC was used to demultiplex reads and collapse the reads into UMI consensus sequences, and MiXCR was used for V(D)J alignment. Using edgeR on replicate PBMC samples, clonotypes were called vaccine-responding if FDR was below 0.01 and the log2 fold change was above 5 up to day 15. Each bulk clonotype received a CD4 or CD8 identity based on whether the sequenced CD4 or CD8 repertoire contained that clonotype at higher abundance. TCRdb reanalyzed the raw reads on its own, using fastp at Q25 for trimming and MiXCR for clone calling, and kept in-frame beta chains. Merged by CDR3 protein, the rows form single entries marked with the most common genes and DNA. In this record, the V and J calls reflect TCRdb's handling and not the investigators' own analysis. In this sample the table shows about 310,000 distinct CDR3 sequences, 3.6% of which occur a single time. Of the sample, about a quarter falls within the top ten clones.

The V and J ends are trimmed by 10 bases and 7 bases, leaving 16 bases between them. Per the germline V gene, KGHSH is the CDR1 and LQKENI is the CDR2. There are 12 amino acids in the CDR3, from cysteine to phenylalanine inclusive. Here the CDR3 DNA is all that survives: 36 bases in frame from base 1. According to the study, the label for this sample's treatment or condition signals: live attenuated yellow fever vaccine strain. At every blood-draw timepoint, two biological replicates of bulk PBMCs were collected. PBMCs were isolated from peripheral blood using a standard Ficoll-Paque protocol. TriZol was used to extract RNA from bulk PBMCs, from CD4 and CD8 fractions, and from dextramer-positive and dextramer-negative fractions. As to this clonotype: Its antigen is unknown. Base qualities are missing; no much larger clone stands one base away.

This chain is built from TRBV18 and TRBJ1-2, with no confident D gene call. The receptor was derived from a young man who received the YFV17D yellow fever vaccine. The specimen comprised PBMCs, sampled on the day of the yellow fever booster vaccination. The DNA sequence is given as TGTGCCACCGCCCGGAGGGCCGGTGGCTACACCTTC. It is translated as CATARRAGGYTF.